The text below deals with one T cell receptor beta chain. This sample was included in a study of shared clonotypes between healthy human individuals. Trimming took 1 base from V and 6 from J, leaving 11 bases between them. The CDR3 length is 14 residues. Looked up from germline, CDR1 is MGHRA and CDR2 is YSYEKL. The table came from immunoSEQ multiplex PCR; TCRdb's copy has only in-frame clones and leaves some out. In the table there are some 2 million clones, 90% to 95% of which are singletons. The origin of this receptor is a man between 18 and 29 years old in good health. Sequences were obtained from naive CD4+ T cells sorted from blood. Sample subset: CD45RA+ positively selected. The chain couples TRBV4-1 to TRBJ2-3; D call uncertain. CDR3: CASSQVILVDTQYF. Written as DNA, the CDR3 is TGCGCCAGCAGCCAAGTTATTCTTGTGGATACGCAGTATTTT.